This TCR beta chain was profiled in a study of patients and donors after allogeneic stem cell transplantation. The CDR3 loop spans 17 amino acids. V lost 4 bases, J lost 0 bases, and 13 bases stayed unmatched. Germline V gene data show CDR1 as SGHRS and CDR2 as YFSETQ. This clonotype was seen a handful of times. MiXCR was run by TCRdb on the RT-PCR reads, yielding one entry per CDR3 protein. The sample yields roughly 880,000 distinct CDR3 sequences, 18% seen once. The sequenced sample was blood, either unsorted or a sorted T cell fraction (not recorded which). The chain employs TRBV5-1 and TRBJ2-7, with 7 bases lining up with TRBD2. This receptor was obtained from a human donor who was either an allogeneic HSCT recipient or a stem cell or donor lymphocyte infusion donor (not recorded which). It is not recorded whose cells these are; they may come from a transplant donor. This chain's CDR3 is CASSPGLEAGLSYEQYF. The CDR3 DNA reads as TGCGCCAGCAGCCCCGGATTGGAAGCGGGGCTCTCCTACGAGCAGTACTTC.